Here is one TCR beta chain with its context. Its antigen is not identified. J was trimmed by 3 bases and V by 5 bases; bases with no gene match: 6. The CDR3 has 14 amino acids. CDR1 and CDR2 (germline): SEHNR, FQNEAQ (reference sequence). The data are from a study of human T cells and chemical hapten exposure. Study conclusions and caveats: It was expanded TCRs that formed significantly more large CDR3 similarity clusters than controls did. Patch test scores rose with PT1 expanded TCR counts, a positive correlation.

Time point described: patch test 1, 2 weeks after DPC sensitization. The treatment here: therapeutic diphenylcyclopropenone sensitization with weekly scalp DPC. In the source study's methods: Sample TCR totals centred on a median of around 96,000, ranging 23,224 to 690,600. TCRdb reanalysed the RACE reads using MiXCR and keeps one entry per CDR3 protein. The V and J calls were not made by the authors but by TCRdb's processing. The repertoire has tens of thousands of distinct CDR3 sequences, 10% to 13% of them found once; the top ten carry 2% to 2.5%. The clonotype originates from a man in his forties with alopecia areata. Some clones in this sample may be carry-over from other donors' samples. The rearrangement joins TRBV7-9 to TRBJ2-7, with TRBD2 identical over 8 bases. Specimen: whole blood, collected in connection with sensitization to the hapten diphenylcyclopropenone (DPC). The CDR3 loop reads CASSPLGLVYEQYF. The CDR3 bases are TGTGCCAGCAGCCCATTGGGACTAGTCTACGAGCAGTACTTC.